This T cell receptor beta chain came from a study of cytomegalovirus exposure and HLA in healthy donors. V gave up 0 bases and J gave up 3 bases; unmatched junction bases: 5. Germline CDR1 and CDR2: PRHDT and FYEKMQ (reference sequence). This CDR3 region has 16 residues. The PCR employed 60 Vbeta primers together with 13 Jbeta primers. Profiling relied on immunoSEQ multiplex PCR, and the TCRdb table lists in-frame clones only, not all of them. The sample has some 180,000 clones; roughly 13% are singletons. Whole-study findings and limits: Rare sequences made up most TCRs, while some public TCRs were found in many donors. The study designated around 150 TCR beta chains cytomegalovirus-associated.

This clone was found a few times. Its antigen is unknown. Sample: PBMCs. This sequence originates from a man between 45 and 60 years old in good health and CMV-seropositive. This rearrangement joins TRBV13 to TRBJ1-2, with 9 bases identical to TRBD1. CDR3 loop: CASSLGDRGRDYGYTF. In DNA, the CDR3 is TGTGCCAGCAGCTTAGGGGACAGGGGACGGGACTATGGCTACACCTTC.